Listed below are T cell receptor beta chains from one sample, sequenced in a study of Graves' ophthalmopathy and Graves' hyperthyroidism. One entry per CDR3 protein results from TCRdb running MiXCR on the multiplex PCR reads. The repertoire holds 350,000 to 450,000 distinct CDR3 sequences, with around 21% as singletons. The sequencing sample was made of peripheral blood. These receptors were taken from a woman aged 18-35 years with stable Graves' hyperthyroidism. Each CDR3 is given with its conserved first and last residue. A D gene is named only where the DNA matches it firmly. The size field is filled for only some rows; it gives once, few, many or a size class.

V gene: TRBV6-2/TRBV6-3
J gene: TRBJ2-7
clone size: many
D gene: TRBD2
CDR3 protein: CASSYSFSGSYEQYF
CDR3 DNA: TGTGCCAGCAGTTACAGCTTTAGCGGGAGTTACGAGCAGTACTTC

V gene: TRBV6-1
J gene: TRBJ2-7
clone size: many
D gene: TRBD2
CDR3 protein: CASRSGLGDEQYF
CDR3 DNA: TGTGCCAGCAGGTCGGGACTAGGGGACGAGCAGTACTTC

V gene: TRBV7-9
J gene: TRBJ1-1
clone size: few
D gene: TRBD1
CDR3 protein: CASSFRQGSTEAFF
CDR3 DNA: TGTGCCAGCAGCTTCCGACAGGGGAGCACTGAAGCTTTCTTT

V gene: TRBV5-1
J gene: TRBJ2-7
clone size: many
D gene: .
CDR3 protein: CASSLVDRLNYEQYF
CDR3 DNA: TGCGCCAGCAGCTTGGTAGACAGACTCAACTACGAGCAGTACTTC

V gene: TRBV29-1
J gene: TRBJ2-7
clone size: many
D gene: .
CDR3 protein: CSVAHDSSYEQYF
CDR3 DNA: TGCAGCGTAGCTCACGACAGCTCCTACGAGCAGTACTTC

V gene: TRBV6-5
J gene: TRBJ1-5
clone size: many
D gene: .
CDR3 protein: CASSYPPRVSNQPQHF
CDR3 DNA: TGTGCCAGCAGTTACCCTCCGCGGGTTAGCAATCAGCCCCAGCATTTT

V gene: TRBV4-1
J gene: TRBJ2-7
clone size: .
D gene: .
CDR3 protein: CASSQEVEQYF
CDR3 DNA: TGCGCCAGCAGCCAAGAAGTGGAGCAGTACTTC

V gene: TRBV27
J gene: TRBJ1-2
clone size: many
D gene: .
CDR3 protein: CASSLSHSNYGYTF
CDR3 DNA: TGTGCCAGCAGTTTATCACACTCTAACTATGGCTACACCTTC

V gene: TRBV2
J gene: TRBJ2-7
clone size: many
D gene: TRBD1
CDR3 protein: CASSGGGDRAIYEQYF
CDR3 DNA: TGTGCCAGCAGTGGAGGGGGGGACAGGGCTATCTACGAGCAGTACTTC

V gene: TRBV7-2
J gene: TRBJ2-7
clone size: once
D gene: .
CDR3 protein: CASSLWMGSYEQYF
CDR3 DNA: TGTGCCAGCAGCTTATGGATGGGTTCCTACGAGCAGTACTTC

V gene: TRBV28
J gene: TRBJ2-7
clone size: .
D gene: TRBD2
CDR3 protein: CASSPELAGGPYDEQYF
CDR3 DNA: TGTGCCAGCAGCCCCGAACTAGCGGGAGGGCCCTATGACGAGCAGTACTTC

V gene: TRBV20-1
J gene: TRBJ2-7
clone size: many
D gene: .
CDR3 protein: CSARELTAYEQYF
CDR3 DNA: TGCAGTGCTAGGGAACTCACGGCCTACGAGCAGTACTTC

V gene: TRBV19
J gene: TRBJ2-4
clone size: many
D gene: .
CDR3 protein: CASGREGGVSKNIQYF
CDR3 DNA: TGTGCCAGTGGTCGAGAGGGGGGAGTTTCCAAAAACATTCAGTACTTC

V gene: TRBV20-1
J gene: TRBJ2-7
clone size: many
D gene: .
CDR3 protein: CSAPARGNSYEQYF
CDR3 DNA: TGCAGTGCCCCGGCCAGGGGTAATTCCTACGAGCAGTACTTC

V gene: TRBV6-2/TRBV6-3
J gene: TRBJ1-5
clone size: many
D gene: .
CDR3 protein: CASSYGRSRGNQPQHF
CDR3 DNA: TGTGCCAGCAGTTACGGTAGATCCAGGGGCAATCAGCCCCAGCATTTT

V gene: TRBV27
J gene: TRBJ2-5
clone size: many
D gene: .
CDR3 protein: CASNPGHPYQETQYF
CDR3 DNA: TGTGCCAGCAATCCGGGACACCCGTACCAAGAGACCCAGTACTTC

V gene: TRBV12-3/TRBV12-4
J gene: TRBJ2-2
clone size: many
D gene: .
CDR3 protein: CASSLAPGDLRSTGELFF
CDR3 DNA: TGTGCCAGCAGTTTAGCTCCTGGGGACCTACGGAGTACCGGGGAGCTGTTTTTT

V gene: TRBV7-6
J gene: TRBJ2-7
clone size: .
D gene: .
CDR3 protein: CASSLDPAEQYF
CDR3 DNA: TGTGCCAGCAGCTTAGACCCAGCCGAGCAGTACTTC

V gene: TRBV5-6
J gene: TRBJ2-7
clone size: few
D gene: .
CDR3 protein: CASSPDTSYGQYF
CDR3 DNA: TGTGCCAGCAGCCCGGACACATCCTACGGGCAGTACTTC

V gene: TRBV12-3/TRBV12-4
J gene: TRBJ1-1
clone size: few
D gene: .
CDR3 protein: CASSLGGGVNTEAFF
CDR3 DNA: TGTGCCAGCAGTTTGGGGGGAGGGGTGAACACTGAAGCTTTCTTT

V gene: TRBV6-1
J gene: TRBJ2-5
clone size: few
D gene: TRBD2
CDR3 protein: CASSALLAGGETQYF
CDR3 DNA: TGTGCCAGCAGTGCCCTACTAGCGGGAGGAGAGACCCAGTACTTC

V gene: TRBV6-2/TRBV6-3
J gene: TRBJ1-1
clone size: .
D gene: .
CDR3 protein: CASSYRRDSEAFF
CDR3 DNA: TGTGCCAGCAGTTACCGGCGCGACAGTGAAGCTTTCTTT

V gene: TRBV6-5
J gene: TRBJ2-2
clone size: few
D gene: .
CDR3 protein: CASSYSEANTGELFF
CDR3 DNA: TGTGCCAGCAGTTACTCGGAGGCAAACACCGGGGAGCTGTTTTTT

V gene: TRBV24-1
J gene: TRBJ1-2
clone size: many
D gene: TRBD1
CDR3 protein: CATRPGTGTNYGYTF
CDR3 DNA: TGTGCCACCAGGCCCGGGACAGGGACCAACTATGGCTACACCTTC

V gene: TRBV12-3/TRBV12-4
J gene: TRBJ1-1
clone size: many
D gene: .
CDR3 protein: CASSFHRAEAFF
CDR3 DNA: TGTGCCAGCAGTTTTCATAGGGCTGAAGCTTTCTTT